Shown below are 28 T cell receptor beta chains from a single sample sequenced in a study of beta chain features in type 1 diabetes. Investigators reverse transcribed all isolated RNA, so they sequenced expressed TCRB transcripts. The table came from immunoSEQ multiplex PCR; TCRdb's copy has only in-frame clones and leaves some out. The sample shows some 200,000 clones, approximately 11% of them seen only once. The specimen was central memory CD4+ T cells from blood. These receptors came from a man younger than 30 in good health.

This clone was seen only a few times. The CDR3 loop is CAWDNRGRMDYGYTF. In DNA, the CDR3 is TGTGCCTGGGATAACAGGGGGCGCATGGACTATGGCTACACCTTC. The chain couples TRBV30 to TRBJ1-2; TRBD1 matches at 9 bases. The CDR3 contains 15 residues. Germline V gene sequence: CDR1 GTSNPN, CDR2 SVGIG (reference sequence). V was pared by 5 bases and J by 3 bases, with 10 bases of the junction left unmatched.

This clone has more than one count but fewer than ten. V is TRBV20-1 and J is TRBJ2-1, with D possibly TRBD1 on 5 matching bases. Germline V CDR1 and CDR2: DFQATT, SNEGSKA (reference sequence). V gave up 1 base and J gave up 15 bases, with 13 bases separating them. The CDR3 sequence is 11 residues long. CDR3 sequence (DNA): TGCAGTGCTAGAGCCCACGCAGGGCTGTTCTTC. It encodes CSARAHAGLFF.

This clone has only a few counts. V and J are TRBV7-6 and TRBJ2-5; possible D gene TRBD1, 6 bases. V was trimmed by 5 bases and J by 1 base, leaving 14 bases between them. Germline values: CDR1 SGHVS, CDR2 FNYEAQ. The CDR3 spans 15 residues. The CDR3 region is CASSQGLGPQETQYF. The DNA for the CDR3 is TGTGCCAGCAGCCAGGGGTTGGGACCCCAAGAGACCCAGTACTTC.

This clone was seen a few times. The chain employs TRBV11-2 and TRBJ2-7, with 14 bases aligning to TRBD2. The germline V gene encodes CDR1 SGHAT and CDR2 FQNNGV. The CDR3 is 15 amino acids. V was clipped by 6 bases and J by 7 bases; unmatched bases: 8. In DNA form, the CDR3 reads TGTGCCAGCAGTCCGGGACTAGCGGGGGCCCGGGAGCAGTACTTC. Residues: CASSPGLAGAREQYF.

J is TRBJ1-2 and V is TRBV2, with D possibly matching TRBD1 (6 bases). V was clipped by 6 bases and J by 4 bases, with 12 bases between them. The CDR3 is 13 amino acids. Germline V gives CDR1 SNHLY, CDR2 FYNNEI. The CDR3 spells CASSNGQSYGYTF. The DNA of the CDR3 is TGTGCCAGCAGCAACGGACAGAGCTATGGCTACACCTTC.

This clone was picked up a small number of times. CDR3 region: CAIGTQNTGELFF. In DNA form, the CDR3 reads TGTGCCATCGGGACACAGAACACCGGGGAGCTGTTTTTT. The chain is built from TRBV10-3 and TRBJ2-2, with D perhaps matching TRBD1 (6 bases). V lost 8 bases and J 1 base, leaving 8 bases between the germline ends. The CDR3 loop spans 13 amino acids. Germline-derived CDR1 and CDR2 are ENHRY and SYGVKD.

This clone was detected a few times. This chain connects TRBV30 to TRBJ2-1; a possible D gene is TRBD2 (5 bases). The V and J ends lost 4 bases and 9 bases respectively, with 13 bases between them. Germline V gives CDR1 GTSNPN, CDR2 SVGIG (reference sequence). CDR3 length equals 12 residues. The CDR3 sequence: CAWKPGSAEQFF. Written as DNA, the CDR3 is TGTGCCTGGAAACCGGGGAGCGCTGAGCAGTTCTTC.

The chain joins TRBV13 to TRBJ1-2; D gene ambiguous. CDR3 length equals 14 residues. Germline V gives CDR1 PRHDT, CDR2 FYEKMQ (reference sequence). Trimming took 2 bases from V and 4 from J, leaving 11 bases between them. DNA for the CDR3: TGTGCCAGCAGCTTATCGTGGCAGCTCTATGGCTACACCTTC. Amino acid sequence: CASSLSWQLYGYTF.

The chain uses TRBV7-3 and TRBJ2-3, with D unclear. This CDR3 spans 12 amino acids. Per germline, CDR1 SGHTA and CDR2 FQGTGA. V was clipped by 5 bases and J by 0 bases, with 3 bases between them. Here the CDR3 DNA reads TGTGCCAGCAGCCTAAGCACAGATACGCAGTATTTT. Translation: CASSLSTDTQYF.

This clone was counted a few times. The V gene is TRBV5-1, the J gene TRBJ2-6; no firm D call. From germline, CDR1 is SGHRS and CDR2 YFSETQ. The CDR3 is made up of 14 amino acids. Trimming stripped 5 bases from V and 2 bases from J, with 8 bases between. The CDR3 spells CASRIEPGANVLTF. CDR3 nucleotides: TGCGCCAGCAGAATAGAACCTGGGGCCAACGTCCTGACTTTC.

This clone was seen more than once but under ten times. The genes are TRBV5-6 and TRBJ2-3, with no clear D. Trimming took 0 bases from V and 2 from J, leaving 7 bases between them. The germline gives CDR1 SGHDT, CDR2 YYEEEE. CDR3 length: 14 amino acids. The CDR3 loop is CASSLVVHTDTQYF. As DNA, the CDR3 is TGTGCCAGCAGCTTGGTGGTCCACACAGATACGCAGTATTTT.

The chain combines TRBV5-6 with TRBJ1-2; 8 bases are shared with TRBD1. CDR1 and CDR2 from the germline V gene are SGHDT and YYEEEE. The CDR3 is 15 residues long. The V segment lost 1 base and the J segment 6 bases; nucleotides outside the gene matches: 8. The DNA of the CDR3 is TGTGCCAGCAGCTTGTTCAGGACAGGGTCGAATGGCTACACCTTC. Encoded protein: CASSLFRTGSNGYTF. The full variable domain, its missing parts supplied by reference TRBV5-6 and TRBJ1-2, is DAGVTQSPTHLIKTRGQQVTLRCSPKSGHDTVSWYQQALGQGPQFIFQYYEEEERQRGNFPDRFSGHQFPNYSSELNVNALLLGDSALYLCASSLFRTGSNGYTFGSGTRLTVV.

This chain uses TRBV7-9 with TRBJ2-1, with TRBD1 matching over 10 bases. The V gene's germline CDR1 is SEHNR and CDR2 FQNEAQ (reference sequence). The J segment lost 9 bases and the V segment lost 6 bases, leaving 8 bases of the junction unmatched. There are 14 residues in the CDR3. The CDR3 sequence is CASRRQGAHIEQFF. CDR3 nucleotides: TGTGCCAGCAGGCGACAGGGGGCGCATATTGAGCAGTTCTTC.

This chain joins TRBV2 and TRBJ2-7, with TRBD2 identical over 10 bases. The CDR3 sequence is 15 residues long. Germline V gene sequence: CDR1 SNHLY, CDR2 FYNNEI. V gave up 4 bases and J gave up 1 base; unmatched junction bases: 4. In DNA form, the CDR3 reads TGTGCCAGCAGTGCTTGGACTAGCGGATCCTACGAGCAGTACTTC. Translated, it gives CASSAWTSGSYEQYF.

J is TRBJ2-3 and V is TRBV2; D unresolved. The CDR3 covers 14 residues. V was clipped by 4 bases and J by 1 base, with 9 bases between them. The germline V gene encodes CDR1 SNHLY and CDR2 FYNNEI. CDR3 loop: CASSVFWGTDTQYF. In nucleotides, the CDR3 is TGTGCCAGCAGTGTTTTTTGGGGCACAGATACGCAGTATTTT.

The CDR3 DNA sequence: TGTGCCAGCAGCTTAGGGCGGGAGCGAAGGGGTGAGCAGTTCTTC. This translates into CASSLGRERRGEQFF. The rearrangement links TRBV7-2 to TRBJ2-1; 7 positions agree with TRBD2. This CDR3 has 15 residues. After removal of 1 base from V and 9 bases from J, the junction contained 9 bases not matched to a gene. Germline V lookup: CDR1 SGHTA, CDR2 FQGNSA.

Only one count was recorded for this clone. The rearrangement joins TRBV2 to TRBJ1-1, with 9 bases identical to TRBD1. This CDR3 has 14 residues. CDR1 and CDR2 from the germline V gene are SNHLY and FYNNEI. The ends lost 6 bases at V and 1 base at J; junction bases unmatched: 3. The CDR3 loop is CASRRTGENTEAFF. For the CDR3, the DNA is TGTGCCAGCAGACGGACAGGGGAGAACACTGAAGCTTTCTTT.

The CDR3 bases are TGTGCCAGCAGCCAAGATGTAGGGGGCGCGCAGTCACCCCTCCACTTT. Its protein is CASSQDVGGAQSPLHF. The V gene is TRBV4-2, the J gene TRBJ1-6; the match to TRBD1 covers 7 bases. This CDR3 spans 16 amino acids. With 0 bases clipped from V and 10 bases from J, the junction kept 9 bases outside the gene matches. Germline lookup yields CDR1 LGHNA and CDR2 YNFKEQ.

V is TRBV27 and J is TRBJ2-3, with 8 nucleotides matching TRBD2. The CDR3 contains 16 residues. Germline trimming cut 5 bases from V and 7 bases from J; bases unmatched to any gene: 14. Germline-derived CDR1 and CDR2 are MNHEY and SMNVEV (reference sequence). The CDR3: CASSPVGGRNTYTQYF. Here the CDR3 DNA reads TGTGCCAGCAGTCCCGTGGGCGGGAGGAACACTTATACGCAGTATTTT.

For the CDR3, the DNA is TGTGCCAGCAGTAAACCGGGACAGGGGGCCCCTGGAGGGCAGTTCTTC. This encodes CASSKPGQGAPGGQFF. The J gene is TRBJ2-1, the V gene TRBV11-1, with TRBD1 matching 12 bases. V lost 6 bases and J lost 12; bases outside the gene matches: 15. CDR3 length equals 16 residues. CDR1 and CDR2 (germline): SGHAT, FQDESV (reference sequence).

The table lists this clone with a few counts. V and J are TRBV7-2 and TRBJ2-7; 12 bases agree with TRBD2. The trim removed 4 bases at V and 3 bases at J, leaving 1 base unmatched. This CDR3 comprises 14 residues. From germline, CDR1 is SGHTA and CDR2 FQGNSA. The CDR3 protein is CASSWTSGNYEQYF. In DNA form, the CDR3 reads TGTGCCAGCAGCTGGACTAGCGGGAACTACGAGCAGTACTTC. The whole variable domain, filled in from reference TRBV7-2 and TRBJ2-7, reads GAGVSQSPSNKVTEKGKDVELRCDPISGHTALYWYRQSLGQGLEFLIYFQGNSAPDKSGLPSDRFSAERTGGSVSTLTIQRTQQEDSAVYLCASSWTSGNYEQYFGPGTRLTVT.

V gene TRBV7-2 combines with J gene TRBJ1-5, with D unresolved. Germline loops: CDR1 SGHTA, CDR2 FQGNSA. V was pared by 5 bases and J by 4 bases, with 9 bases between. This CDR3 is built from 13 residues. The CDR3 region has the DNA TGTGCCAGCAGCCAACAAGGTAATCAGCCCCAGCATTTT. Translated, it gives CASSQQGNQPQHF.

The V call is TRBV30, the J call TRBJ1-2; D possibly corresponds to TRBD1 (5 bases). CDR3 length equals 14 residues. V lost 5 bases to trimming and J lost 6 bases, with 19 bases between them. Germline CDR1 GTSNPN, CDR2 SVGIG (reference sequence). CDR3 coding DNA: TGTGCCTGGTTCCGAATAGGGGCTAGAGATGGCTACACCTTC. Translation gives CAWFRIGARDGYTF.

V and J are TRBV9 and TRBJ2-3, with D uncertain. This CDR3 has 13 amino acids. The germline V gene has CDR1 SGDLS and CDR2 YYNGEE. V lost 0 bases and J lost 6, with 8 bases in between. In DNA form, the CDR3 reads TGTGCCAGCAGCGTAGATGGCAGGGATACGCAGTATTTT. This gives the protein CASSVDGRDTQYF.

This clone was counted between two and nine times. Other DNA sequences from this sample encode an identical CDR3 as well. The chain joins TRBV29-1 to TRBJ2-1; 9 bases agree with TRBD2. The V gene's germline CDR1 is SQVTM and CDR2 ANQGSEA. CDR3 length equals 14 residues. J gave up 6 bases and V 6 bases, and 9 bases lay outside the gene matches. The CDR3 protein is CSVRGGGRANEQFF. The CDR3 region has the DNA TGCAGCGTCCGAGGGGGCGGGAGGGCCAATGAGCAGTTCTTC.

This clone was seen many times. The chain recombines TRBV2 with TRBJ2-1, with D unclear. The germline V gene encodes CDR1 SNHLY and CDR2 FYNNEI. Trimming pared 6 bases from V and 0 bases from J, leaving 12 bases between. This CDR3 is built from 15 residues. The CDR3 loop is CASRKTDSSYNEQFF. DNA of the CDR3: TGTGCCAGCAGAAAAACTGATAGCTCCTACAATGAGCAGTTCTTC.

The J gene is TRBJ2-1, the V gene TRBV18, with D possibly TRBD1 on 6 matching bases. The ends were cut back, 6 bases at V and 10 bases at J, with 16 bases in the middle. This CDR3 is 13 amino acids long. The germline CDR1 and CDR2 sequences are KGHSH and LQKENI. Here the CDR3 DNA reads TGTGCCAGCTCCCCAGGGGTGCCGTGGGAGCAGTTCTTC. Encoded protein: CASSPGVPWEQFF. The full variable domain, in which reference TRBV18 and TRBJ2-1 provide the parts outside the CDR3, is NAGVMQNPRHLVRRRGQEARLRCSPMKGHSHVYWYRQLPEEGLKFMVYLQKENIIDESGMPKERFSAEFPKEGPSILRIQQVVRGDSAAYFCASSPGVPWEQFFGPGTRLTVL.

The V gene is TRBV27, the J gene TRBJ2-7, with D perhaps matching TRBD1 (6 bases). The CDR3 contains 16 residues. Trimming stripped 2 bases from V and 3 bases from J, with 17 bases between. The germline CDR1 and CDR2 sequences are MNHEY and SMNVEV (reference sequence). The CDR3 region is CASSLNFAGAHYEQYF. Written as DNA, the CDR3 is TGTGCCAGCAGTTTAAATTTCGCAGGGGCTCACTACGAGCAGTACTTC.